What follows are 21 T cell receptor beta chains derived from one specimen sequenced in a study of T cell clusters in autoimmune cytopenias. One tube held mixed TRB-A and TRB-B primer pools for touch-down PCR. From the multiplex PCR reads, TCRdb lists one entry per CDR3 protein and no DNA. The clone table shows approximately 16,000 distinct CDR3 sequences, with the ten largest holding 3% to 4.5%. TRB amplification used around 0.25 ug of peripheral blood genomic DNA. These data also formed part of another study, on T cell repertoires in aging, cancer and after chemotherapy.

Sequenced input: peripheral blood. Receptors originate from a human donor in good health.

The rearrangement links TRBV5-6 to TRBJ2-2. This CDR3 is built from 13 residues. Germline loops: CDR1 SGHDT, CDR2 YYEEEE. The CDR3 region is CASSLVQLGELFF.

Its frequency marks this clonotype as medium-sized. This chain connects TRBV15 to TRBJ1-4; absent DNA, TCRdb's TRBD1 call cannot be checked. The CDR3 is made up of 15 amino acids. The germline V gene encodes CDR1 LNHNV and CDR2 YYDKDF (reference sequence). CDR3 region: CATSKLQGSYEKLFF. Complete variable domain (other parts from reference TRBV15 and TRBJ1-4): DAMVIQNPRYQVTQFGKPVTLSCSQTLNHNVMYWYQQKSSQAPKLLFHYYDKDFNNEADTPDNFQSRRPNTSFCFLDIRSPGLGDTAMYLCATSKLQGSYEKLFFGSGTQLSVL.

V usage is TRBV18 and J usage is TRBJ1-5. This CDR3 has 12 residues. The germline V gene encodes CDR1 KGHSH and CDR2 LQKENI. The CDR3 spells CASSNGNQPQHF.

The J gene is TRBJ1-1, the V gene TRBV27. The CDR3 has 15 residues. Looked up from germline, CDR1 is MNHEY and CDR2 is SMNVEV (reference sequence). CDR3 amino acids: CASSPSEGQHTEAFF.

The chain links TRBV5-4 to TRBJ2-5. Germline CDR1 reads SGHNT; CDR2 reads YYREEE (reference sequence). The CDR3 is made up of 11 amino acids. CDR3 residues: CASSFRETQYF.

The CDR3 region is CASSTGEGGYYEQYF. This chain uses TRBV30 with TRBJ2-7; with no DNA, the TCRdb D assignment of TRBD2 cannot be verified. CDR1 is GTSNPN, CDR2 SVGIG, per germline (reference sequence). CDR3 length: 15 residues. Supplemented by reference TRBV30 and TRBJ2-7, the full variable domain reads SQTIHQWPATLVQPVGSPLSLECTVEGTSNPNLYWYRQAAGRGLQLLFYSVGIGQISSEVPQNLSASRPQDRQFILSSKKLLLSDSGFYLCASSTGEGGYYEQYFGPGTRLTVT.

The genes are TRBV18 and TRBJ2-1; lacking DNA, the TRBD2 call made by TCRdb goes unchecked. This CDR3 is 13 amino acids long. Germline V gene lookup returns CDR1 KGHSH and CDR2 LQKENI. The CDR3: CASSPGLVGEQFF.

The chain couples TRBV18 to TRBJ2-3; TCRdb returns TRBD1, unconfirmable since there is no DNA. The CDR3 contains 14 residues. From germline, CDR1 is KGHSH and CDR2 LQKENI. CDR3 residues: CASSPPGQGVTQYF.

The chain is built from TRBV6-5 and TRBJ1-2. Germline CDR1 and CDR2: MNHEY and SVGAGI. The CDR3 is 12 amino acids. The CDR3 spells CASSYRVGGYTF.

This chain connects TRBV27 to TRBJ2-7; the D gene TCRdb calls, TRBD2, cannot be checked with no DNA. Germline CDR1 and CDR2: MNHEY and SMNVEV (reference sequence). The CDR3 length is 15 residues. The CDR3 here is CASSPTSGSPYEQYF.

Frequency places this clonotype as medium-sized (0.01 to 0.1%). The CDR3 sequence is CASRAGDIYNEQFF. The V and J genes are TRBV11-3 and TRBJ2-1; TCRdb's D call of TRBD2 is untestable without DNA. Germline lookup yields CDR1 SGHNT and CDR2 YENEEA. This CDR3 spans 14 amino acids.

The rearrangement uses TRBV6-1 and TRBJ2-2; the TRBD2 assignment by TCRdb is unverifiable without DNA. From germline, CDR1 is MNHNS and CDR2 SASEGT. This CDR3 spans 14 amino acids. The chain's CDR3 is CASTPIGGTGELFF.

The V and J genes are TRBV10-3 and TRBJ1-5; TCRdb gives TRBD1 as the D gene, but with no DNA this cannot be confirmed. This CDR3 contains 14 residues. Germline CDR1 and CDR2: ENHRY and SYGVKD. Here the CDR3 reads CATYTPAGNQPQHF.

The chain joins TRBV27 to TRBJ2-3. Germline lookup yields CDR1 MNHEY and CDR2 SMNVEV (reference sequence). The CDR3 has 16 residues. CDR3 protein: CASSSVFERVRDTQYF.

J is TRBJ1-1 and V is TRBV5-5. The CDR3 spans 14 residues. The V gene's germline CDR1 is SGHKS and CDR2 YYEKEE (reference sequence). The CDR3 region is CASSALRANTEAFF.

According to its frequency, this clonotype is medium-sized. The CDR3 reads CSVREFVNTGELFF. The rearrangement joins TRBV29-1 to TRBJ2-2. This CDR3 contains 14 residues. Per germline, CDR1 SQVTM and CDR2 ANQGSEA.

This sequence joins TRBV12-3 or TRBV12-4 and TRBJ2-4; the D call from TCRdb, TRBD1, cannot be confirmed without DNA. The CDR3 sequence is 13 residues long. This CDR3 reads CASSLFKGDIQYF.

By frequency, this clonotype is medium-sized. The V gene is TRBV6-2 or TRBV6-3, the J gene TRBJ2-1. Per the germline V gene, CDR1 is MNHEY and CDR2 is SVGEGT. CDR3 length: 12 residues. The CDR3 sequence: CASSYPFNEQFF.

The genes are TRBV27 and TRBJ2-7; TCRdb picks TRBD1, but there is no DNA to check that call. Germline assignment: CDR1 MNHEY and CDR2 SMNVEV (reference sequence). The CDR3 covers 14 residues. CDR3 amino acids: CASMPQGSAYEQYF.

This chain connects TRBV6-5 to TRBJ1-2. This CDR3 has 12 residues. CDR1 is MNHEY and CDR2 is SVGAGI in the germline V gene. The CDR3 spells CASSSGDYGYTF.

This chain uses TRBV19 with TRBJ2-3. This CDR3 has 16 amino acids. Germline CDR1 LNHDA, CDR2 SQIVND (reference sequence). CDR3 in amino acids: CARRDRRRYSTDTQYF.